The 4 T cell receptor beta chains below were found in one sample sequenced in a study of CD8+ T cells in alopecia areata. RNA extraction was followed by reverse transcription into cDNA, which acted as the sequencing template. Sequenced by immunoSEQ multiplex PCR; TCRdb stores in-frame clones only, minus some. The repertoire holds 190,000 or so clones, with roughly 53% as singletons. Treatment denoted: oral pan-JAK inhibitor, 5-10 mg twice daily. Sequences were derived from CD8+ T cells sorted from blood, sampled at week 24, from a patient treated with tofacitinib. These receptors came from a human donor with alopecia areata.

Remarks on this clone: The germline gene is not matched at one end of the junction; a read error may be the cause. The chain is built from TRBV29-1 and TRBJ1-4, with D possibly matching TRBD1 (5 bases). The CDR3 loop spans 10 amino acids. Germline V lookup: CDR1 SQVTM, CDR2 ANQGSEA. The CDR3 loop is CDRINEKLFF. CDR3 in DNA: TGTGACAGAATAAATGAAAAACTGTTTTTT.

This clone was recorded a few times. The CDR3 here is CASSAAGSYEQYF. The CDR3 DNA reads as TGTGCCAGCAGTGCTGCGGGCTCCTACGAGCAGTACTTC. The chain carries TRBV28 and TRBJ2-7; D is possibly TRBD2 (5 bases). The V end was cut by 5 bases, the J end by 0 bases, with 8 bases between. Germline loops: CDR1 MDHEN, CDR2 SYDVKM. CDR3 size: 13 residues.

The CDR3 sequence: CASSKFSAEAFF. Written as DNA, the CDR3 is TGTGCCAGCAGCAAATTCTCAGCCGAAGCTTTCTTT. V gene TRBV21-1 combines with J gene TRBJ1-1. TRBV21-1 is deemed a pseudogene. This CDR3 region has 12 residues.

Here the CDR3 DNA reads TGTGCCAGCAGCTTCGTCACAGATACGCAGTATTTT. As protein: CASSFVTDTQYF. This chain connects TRBV13 to TRBJ2-3; no clear D. The CDR3 extends over 12 amino acids. The germline V gene encodes CDR1 PRHDT and CDR2 FYEKMQ (reference sequence). With 3 bases removed from V and 2 bases from J, the gap between germline ends came to 3 bases.